These T cell receptor beta chains were read from a single sample in a study of T cells after yellow fever vaccination. Via MiXCR, TCRdb re-called the 5' RACE reads, giving one row per CDR3 protein. The table records around 320,000 distinct CDR3 sequences, approximately 10% of them present only once. The sample in question was CD4+ T cells sorted from PBMCs, obtained 5 days after the yellow fever booster vaccination. These receptors were collected from a man younger than 35 who received the YFV17D yellow fever vaccine. The CDR3 runs from the conserved cysteine through the conserved F or W. The D gene is left open where the match is weak. Some rows mark clone size as missing; the rest say once, few, many or name a class of expanded clone.

d_call	v_call	clone_size	j_call	cdr3_aa	cdr3_nt
TRBD1	TRBV15	.	TRBJ2-4	CATSRDLLGGSAKNIQYF	TGTGCCACCAGCAGAGATCTACTAGGGGGCAGTGCCAAAAACATTCAGTACTTC
.	TRBV18	.	TRBJ1-2	CASSPSPGRGEANYGYTF	TGTGCCAGCTCACCATCTCCCGGCCGGGGAGAAGCTAACTATGGCTACACCTTC
.	TRBV5-1	.	TRBJ2-6	CASSQTPAPSGANVLTF	TGCGCCAGCAGCCAGACACCAGCACCCTCTGGGGCCAACGTCCTGACTTTC
.	TRBV20-1	few	TRBJ2-4	CSEDHYGDIQYF	TGCAGTGAGGACCACTATGGGGACATTCAGTACTTC
TRBD2	TRBV5-4	.	TRBJ2-5	CATRVAGGRETQYF	TGTGCCACCCGGGTGGCGGGGGGCCGAGAGACCCAGTACTTC
.	TRBV4-2	.	TRBJ2-3	CASSQMESGSSTDTQYF	TGTGCCAGCAGCCAAATGGAAAGCGGATCTAGCACAGATACGCAGTATTTT
TRBD1	TRBV25-1	.	TRBJ2-2	CASSAGQGRAGELFF	TGTGCCAGCAGTGCCGGACAGGGAAGGGCCGGGGAGCTGTTTTTT
TRBD2	TRBV20-1	.	TRBJ2-3	CSARVPGGRTDTQYF	TGCAGTGCTAGAGTTCCGGGGGGGAGGACAGATACGCAGTATTTT
.	TRBV6-5	once	TRBJ1-2	CASSLGEGGAGGYTF	TGTGCCAGCAGTCTGGGGGAGGGGGGCGCAGGTGGCTACACCTTC
.	TRBV27	.	TRBJ2-7	CASRQPGNYQASEQYF	TGTGCCAGCAGGCAGCCCGGGAACTATCAGGCGTCCGAGCAGTACTTC
.	TRBV20-1	few	TRBJ2-1	CSAGVPNEQFF	TGCAGTGCCGGGGTCCCGAATGAGCAGTTCTTC
TRBD1	TRBV7-2	.	TRBJ1-5	CASSISGQDQPQHF	TGTGCCAGCAGCATATCGGGACAGGATCAGCCCCAGCATTTT
TRBD1	TRBV20-1	many	TRBJ2-3	CSAVGQGADTQYF	TGCAGTGCTGTGGGACAGGGGGCAGATACGCAGTATTTT
.	TRBV7-3	many	TRBJ2-2	CASSLGVGTGELFF	TGTGCCAGCAGCTTAGGGGTCGGCACCGGGGAGCTGTTTTTT
TRBD1	TRBV20-1	.	TRBJ2-7	CSASRPQGPYEQYF	TGCAGTGCAAGTAGGCCACAGGGGCCCTACGAGCAGTACTTC
.	TRBV6-5	.	TRBJ1-4	CASREDSSNEKLFF	TGTGCCAGCAGAGAGGACAGTTCTAATGAAAAACTGTTTTTT
.	TRBV20-1	many	TRBJ2-7	CSAVGDRYYEQYF	TGCAGTGCTGTCGGAGACCGGTACTACGAGCAGTACTTC
.	TRBV29-1	few	TRBJ1-2	CSVDRVYGYTF	TGCAGCGTTGACAGGGTATATGGCTACACCTTC
.	TRBV28	.	TRBJ1-2	CASMLDRPHGYTF	TGTGCCAGCATGCTGGACCGGCCACATGGCTACACCTTC
.	TRBV20-1	many	TRBJ2-4	CSAPPQGISVKNIQYF	TGCAGTGCCCCCCCCCAGGGAATCTCTGTTAAAAACATTCAGTACTTC
.	TRBV5-1	many	TRBJ1-6	CASSLGGDPPSPLHF	TGCGCCAGCAGCTTGGGGGGTGACCCTCCATCACCCCTCCACTTT
.	TRBV18	few	TRBJ1-1	CASSPFSTNTEAFF	TGTGCCAGCTCACCATTTAGTACGAACACTGAAGCTTTCTTT